Given below is one T cell receptor beta chain in context. The data derive from a study of molecular identifiers for immune sequencing clone quantification. Germline values: CDR1 KGHDR, CDR2 SFDVKD. The CDR3 is 16 residues long. With 4 bases removed from V and 2 bases from J, the gap between germline ends came to 15 bases. Previously described methods and listed TCR primers were used for bulk TCR libraries. TCRdb fed the PCR reads into MiXCR, producing one record per CDR3 protein. The data hold some 680,000 distinct CDR3 sequences, with roughly 27% observed a single time. The clonotype comes from a human donor in good health. Some libraries in this study had Jurkat cell RNA spiked in. Sequenced material: naive CD8+ T cells from blood, with Jurkat cell RNA spiked in. Subset indicated: FACS-sorted CD8+CD4-CCR7+CD45RA+ naive T cells. This chain uses TRBV24-1 with TRBJ2-3; no firm D call. Here the CDR3 DNA reads TGTGCCACCAGTGAAACAGATCTCCCTTACACAGATACGCAGTATTTT. It encodes CATSETDLPYTDTQYF.